What follows are 12 T cell receptor beta chains derived from one specimen sequenced in a study of OX40 agonist ivuxolimab in advanced cancers. Produced via immunoSEQ multiplex PCR; TCRdb's table is partial and in-frame only. The sample lists fewer than 85,000 clones; under 95% were seen once. The source material was CD4+ or CD8+ T cells sorted from blood, sampled in a trial of the OX40 agonist ivuxolimab. The receptors stem from an adult with an advanced solid tumor such as melanoma, head and neck, liver or kidney cancer.

The CDR3, as DNA: TGTGCCAGCAGGCCGGGACAGGGGTTTTTGAACACTGAAGCTTTCTTT. Amino acids: CASRPGQGFLNTEAFF. V gene TRBV7-2 combines with J gene TRBJ1-1; 10 nucleotides align to TRBD1. The CDR3 loop spans 16 amino acids. Germline CDR1 and CDR2: SGHTA and FQGNSA. The ends lost 6 bases at V and 0 bases at J; junction bases unmatched: 7.

The chain couples TRBV7-2 to TRBJ1-6; D gene ambiguous. This CDR3 is 15 amino acids long. Germline V CDR1 and CDR2: SGHTA, FQGNSA. The V and J ends lost 5 bases and 8 bases respectively, with 16 bases between them. The CDR3 here is CASSLPITAYSPLHF. The CDR3 DNA is TGTGCCAGCAGCCTCCCGATTACGGCTTATTCACCCCTCCACTTT.

This chain links TRBV2 with TRBJ2-7, with D perhaps matching TRBD1 or TRBD2 (5 bases each). The V end was cut by 4 bases, the J end by 2 bases, with 12 bases between. CDR3 length: 14 residues. From germline, CDR1 is SNHLY and CDR2 FYNNEI. This chain's CDR3 is CASSGGGTAYEQYF. CDR3 DNA sequence: TGTGCCAGCAGTGGGGGTGGGACGGCCTACGAGCAGTACTTC.

V and J are TRBV6-6 and TRBJ1-5, with D tentatively TRBD1 (5 bases). V lost 4 bases and J 3 bases, leaving 13 bases between the germline ends. This CDR3 has 15 residues. The germline CDR1 and CDR2 sequences are MNHNY and SVGAGI (reference sequence). The CDR3 nucleotides read TGTGCCAGCAGTTCAGGGATTGAGGACAATCAGCCCCAGCATTTT. It translates to CASSSGIEDNQPQHF.

There are a few counts of this clone. The chain recombines TRBV4-1 with TRBJ1-1; no definite D call. The CDR3 is 14 amino acids. Trimming removed 5 bases from V and 1 base from J, with 11 bases in between. CDR1 and CDR2 (germline): MGHRA, YSYEKL. Here the CDR3 DNA reads TGCGCCAGCAGCTCCTCCTTAGCGAACACTGAAGCTTTCTTT. Translation gives CASSSSLANTEAFF.

A note on this clone: A read error may produce the germline difference seen at one junction end. The chain couples TRBV7-7 to TRBJ2-2; D not resolved. Germline CDR1 SSHAT, CDR2 FNYEAQ (reference sequence). This CDR3 has 12 amino acids. DNA for the CDR3: TGTGCTAGCAGCCCCAACACCGGGGAGCTGTTTTTT. Protein: CASSPNTGELFF.

The chain carries TRBV13 and TRBJ2-7; 10 positions agree with TRBD2. Germline CDR1 and CDR2: PRHDT and FYEKMQ (reference sequence). The CDR3 extends over 16 amino acids. V was clipped by 4 bases and J by 2 bases; unmatched bases: 8. The CDR3 is CASSSTLAGGPYEQYF. CDR3 DNA sequence: TGTGCCAGCAGCTCAACCTTAGCGGGGGGACCCTACGAGCAGTACTTC.

The chain links TRBV21-1 to TRBJ1-1. TRBV21-1 is reported as a pseudogene. The CDR3 consists of 12 residues. The CDR3 reads CASRGLSAGAFF. DNA of the CDR3: TGTGCCAGCCGGGGGCTGAGTGCCGGGGCTTTCTTT.

V usage is TRBV2 and J usage is TRBJ1-1; D unclear. From germline, CDR1 is SNHLY and CDR2 FYNNEI. The CDR3 runs to 13 residues. Trimming shortened V by 8 bases and J by 5 bases, and 15 bases separated the two germline ends. CDR3 protein: CASYDGVRTEAFF. The CDR3 DNA reads TGTGCCAGCTACGACGGGGTCCGAACTGAAGCTTTCTTT.

This sequence joins TRBV7-2 and TRBJ1-5; 8 positions agree with TRBD1. Losses at the gene ends were 2 bases for V and 1 base for J; bases not matched to a gene: 1. The CDR3 length is 15 residues. CDR1 is SGHTA and CDR2 is FQGNSA in the germline V gene. CDR3 nucleotides: TGTGCCAGCAGCTTAACAGGGGGAAGCAATCAGCCCCAGCATTTT. It translates to CASSLTGGSNQPQHF.

This sequence joins TRBV5-6 and TRBJ1-1, with a weak D call TRBD1 (6 bases). Germline loops: CDR1 SGHDT, CDR2 YYEEEE. The CDR3 spans 17 residues. Trimming stripped 4 bases from V and 0 bases from J, with 19 bases between. The CDR3 region has the DNA TGTGCCAGCAGCCCCACGGAGCGGACAGAACTGAACACTGAAGCTTTCTTT. Its translation is CASSPTERTELNTEAFF.

This chain links TRBV11-2 with TRBJ2-7, with 7 bases identical to TRBD1. The CDR3 has 15 residues. Germline V gene data show CDR1 as SGHAT and CDR2 as FQNNGV. V lost 1 base and J lost 3; bases outside the gene matches: 6. CDR3 sequence reads: CASSLGVTGIYEQYF. In DNA form, the CDR3 reads TGTGCCAGCAGCTTAGGTGTGACAGGGATCTACGAGCAGTACTTC.